Shown below are 12 T cell receptor beta chains from a single sample sequenced in a study of T cells after yellow fever vaccination. From the 5' RACE reads, TCRdb called clonotypes with MiXCR, one entry per CDR3 protein. The table has around 330,000 distinct CDR3 sequences, less than 4.5% seen once. Here the sequenced sample was PBMCs, taken on the day of the yellow fever booster vaccination. The receptor source for this set is a young man who received the YFV17D yellow fever vaccine.

The sample holds many counts of this clonotype. The V call is TRBV19, the J call TRBJ2-7, with D possibly being TRBD1 (5 bases). Per the germline V gene, CDR1 is LNHDA and CDR2 is SQIVND (reference sequence). This CDR3 has 14 residues. Trimming pared 11 bases from V and 0 bases from J, leaving 17 bases between. The DNA of the CDR3 is TGTGCCCCTCGGGCGATGACAGTCTCCTACGAGCAGTACTTC. It specifies CAPRAMTVSYEQYF.

This sequence joins TRBV5-4 and TRBJ2-5, with D possibly being TRBD1 or TRBD2 (5 bases each). Germline CDR1 reads SGHNT; CDR2 reads YYREEE (reference sequence). The CDR3 is 14 residues long. Deletions cut 4 bases from V and 0 bases from J, with 10 bases between. The CDR3 bases are TGTGCCAGCAGCCGGGACGCGAACCAAGAGACCCAGTACTTC. Its protein product is CASSRDANQETQYF.

This clonotype was seen ten or more times. The chain uses TRBV10-3 and TRBJ2-1; TRBD2 matches 9 bases. CDR3 length equals 15 residues. CDR1 is ENHRY and CDR2 is SYGVKD in the germline V gene. The J segment lost 7 bases and the V segment lost 6 bases, leaving 10 bases of the junction unmatched. CDR3 DNA: TGTGCCATCAGAGGAGTGGCGGGGGGGTTGAATGAGCAGTTCTTC. Protein product: CAIRGVAGGLNEQFF.

This clonotype was seen a handful of times. This rearrangement joins TRBV18 to TRBJ2-5; no definite D call. Trimming stripped 2 bases from V and 3 bases from J, with 7 bases between. The CDR3 runs 13 residues. Germline CDR1 KGHSH, CDR2 LQKENI. CDR3 sequence reads: CASSPGDEETQYF. The CDR3 DNA reads TGTGCCAGCTCACCAGGAGATGAAGAGACCCAGTACTTC.

At least ten counts were recorded for this clonotype. The rearrangement links TRBV10-3 to TRBJ2-1; the D gene is possibly TRBD1 (6 bases). V was trimmed by 10 bases and J by 9 bases, leaving 13 bases between them. The CDR3 length is 11 residues. Germline CDR1 and CDR2: ENHRY and SYGVKD. Here the CDR3 DNA reads TGTGCCACCTCGGACAGTTCTGAGCAGTTCTTC. Translation gives CATSDSSEQFF.

V is TRBV20-1 and J is TRBJ2-3, with a weak D call TRBD1 (7 bases). Germline values: CDR1 DFQATT, CDR2 SNEGSKA (reference sequence). The CDR3 has 15 residues. V lost 2 bases, J lost 2 bases, and 14 bases lay in between. The CDR3, as DNA: TGCAGTGCTAGATCAGACAGGGAGGACACAGATACGCAGTATTTT. The encoded protein is CSARSDREDTDTQYF.

The sample holds a few counts of this clonotype. The rearrangement joins TRBV14 to TRBJ2-1, with TRBD2 matching 9 bases. Germline V gene data show CDR1 as SGHDN and CDR2 as FVKESK. Trimming at V came to 3 bases and at J to 2 bases, leaving 5 bases not matched to a gene. CDR3 length: 16 residues. The CDR3 DNA reads TGTGCCAGCAGCCATATGAGCGGGGGGCCCTACAATGAGCAGTTCTTC. This codes for CASSHMSGGPYNEQFF.

This clonotype has at least ten counts. The genes are TRBV7-3 and TRBJ2-3; D is undetermined. Germline V gives CDR1 SGHTA, CDR2 FQGTGA. The CDR3 sequence is 15 residues long. The V end was cut by 3 bases, the J end by 3 bases, with 13 bases between. CDR3 DNA sequence: TGTGCCAGCAGCTTCAGAGACGGTGGTACAGATACGCAGTATTTT. Translated, it gives CASSFRDGGTDTQYF.

This clonotype has at least ten counts. The genes are TRBV28 and TRBJ2-7; 12 positions agree with TRBD1. Germline V gene lookup returns CDR1 MDHEN and CDR2 SYDVKM. V shed 1 base, J shed 6 bases, and the junction held 4 bases outside the gene matches. The CDR3 sequence is 15 residues long. CDR3 amino acids: CASSLFGTGGLEQYV. CDR3 sequence (DNA): TGTGCCAGCAGTTTATTCGGGACAGGGGGCCTCGAGCAGTACGTC.

This clonotype was seen many times. The chain is built from TRBV28 and TRBJ2-3; the D is unclear. V shed 8 bases and J shed 7 bases, with 10 bases lying between them. This CDR3 has 11 residues. Germline CDR1 MDHEN, CDR2 SYDVKM. The CDR3 region has the DNA TGTGCCAGCGGTCCCCCAAATACGCAGTATTTT. It encodes CASGPPNTQYF.

In its sample, this clonotype was seen a few times. The genes are TRBV6-5 and TRBJ1-2; D is possibly TRBD1 (6 bases). CDR1 and CDR2 from the germline V gene are MNHEY and SVGAGI. This CDR3 spans 14 amino acids. V was shortened by 2 bases and J by 4 bases, with 11 bases between the two germline ends. The CDR3 nucleotides read TGTGCCAGCAGTTACCTCGGACAGTCCTATGGCTACACCTTC. This codes for CASSYLGQSYGYTF.

This clonotype came up many times. The chain has TRBV5-1 and TRBJ2-5; TRBD2 agrees at 14 bases. The CDR3 is made up of 18 amino acids. CDR1 and CDR2 from the germline V gene are SGHRS and YFSETQ. Trimming cost V 1 base and J 4 bases; bases outside gene matches: 9. CDR3 DNA: TGCGCCAGCAGCTTGTTACCAGCCGGGACTAGCGGGGGAGAGACCCAGTACTTC. It encodes CASSLLPAGTSGGETQYF.